These T cell receptor beta chains were read from a single sample in a study of CD8 T cells in ankylosing spondylitis. TCRdb redid the calling of the 5' RACE reads with MiXCR, one entry per CDR3 protein. Of about 240,000 distinct CDR3 sequences in the sample, approximately 9% were seen once. Material for sequencing was blood, either unsorted or a sorted T cell fraction (not recorded which). All receptors derive from a male donor with ankylosing spondylitis or in good health (not recorded which). Both conserved end residues are part of each CDR3. The order of the fields is V gene, clone size, D gene, J gene, CDR3 DNA, CDR3 protein. A D gene is named only where the DNA matches it firmly. Clone size appears in some rows only: once, few, many, or a class for an expanded clone.

TRBV7-9	.	TRBD2	TRBJ2-5	TGTGCCAGCAGCCCACCTGGTGGGGGGGTCGAGACCCAGTACTTC	CASSPPGGGVETQYF
TRBV2	many	TRBD2	TRBJ2-1	TGTGCCATGGTAGCGGGAATTAATGAGCAGTTCTTC	CAMVAGINEQFF
TRBV3-1	many	.	TRBJ2-5	TGTGCCAGCAGCCTCAACTCAGGGGATACCCAGTACTTC	CASSLNSGDTQYF
TRBV5-1	.	.	TRBJ2-5	TGCGCCAGCAGCGTTAGCAACCAAGAGACCCAGTACTTC	CASSVSNQETQYF
TRBV11-3	many	.	TRBJ2-1	TGTGCCAGCAGCTTACCAGGGTCCAACAATGAGCAGTTCTTC	CASSLPGSNNEQFF
TRBV20-1	many	.	TRBJ1-1	TGCAGTGCGCGGACAGCAATGAACACTGAAGCTTTCTTT	CSARTAMNTEAFF
TRBV7-9	once	.	TRBJ1-6	TGTGCCAGCAGCTCCGGTGGCGTATCCTATAATTCACCCCTCCACTTT	CASSSGGVSYNSPLHF
TRBV19	many	TRBD1	TRBJ1-2	TGTGCCAGTAGTATAGGGGGGACAGGGTATGGCTACACCTTC	CASSIGGTGYGYTF
TRBV12-3/TRBV12-4	many	.	TRBJ1-1	TGTGCCAGCAGTTCCCCCGACAGATTTGAAGCTTTCTTT	CASSSPDRFEAFF
TRBV29-1	many	.	TRBJ1-2	TGCAGCGTAGGTACAGCGCCTTATGGCTACACCTTC	CSVGTAPYGYTF
TRBV12-3/TRBV12-4	.	TRBD2	TRBJ2-3	TGTGCCAGCACCCCCGGGGGGGGACTAGGAACCGATACGCAGTATTTT	CASTPGGGLGTDTQYF
TRBV5-1	many	TRBD2	TRBJ2-3	TGCGCCAGCAGTTACGGGGGACTAGGACCACACCTAGGCAGCACAGATACGCAGTATTTT	CASSYGGLGPHLGSTDTQYF
TRBV29-1	.	TRBD1	TRBJ2-3	TGCAGCGCCGGGACAGGGGGCGCAGATACGCAGTATTTT	CSAGTGGADTQYF
TRBV12-3/TRBV12-4	many	.	TRBJ2-7	TGTGCCAGCAGTCCTGCGGGAAGATCGGGGGAGCAGTACTTC	CASSPAGRSGEQYF
TRBV7-9	many	TRBD1	TRBJ2-3	TGTGCCAGCAGCTTAAACAGGGGGCTCACAGATACGCAGTATTTT	CASSLNRGLTDTQYF
TRBV27	many	.	TRBJ2-5	TGTGCCAGCAGTTTATCTGCAGGGGAGTACCAAGAGACCCAGTACTTC	CASSLSAGEYQETQYF
TRBV4-2	many	TRBD1	TRBJ2-5	TGTGCCAGCAGCCACGCGACAGGGGAGGTGGAGACCCAGTACTTC	CASSHATGEVETQYF
TRBV20-1	many	.	TRBJ2-2	TGCAGTCCAACGGATGCCGGGGAGCTGTTTTTT	CSPTDAGELFF
TRBV24-1	many	.	TRBJ2-5	TGTGCCACCAGTGGAGGGGGATTGGGAGAGACCCAGTACTTC	CATSGGGLGETQYF
TRBV11-2	many	.	TRBJ2-1	TGTGCCAGCAGCTTAGTGGGTCAGAGTAATGAGCAGTTCTTC	CASSLVGQSNEQFF
TRBV20-1	many	.	TRBJ2-3	TGCAGTGCTAAGAAGGGCCCGACAGATACGCAGTATTTT	CSAKKGPTDTQYF
TRBV7-9	many	.	TRBJ2-5	TGTGCCAGCAGCTTAGCTATGGGGCCGCAAGAGACCCAGTACTTC	CASSLAMGPQETQYF
TRBV7-9	few	.	TRBJ2-1	TGTGCCAGCAGCCCCCTCGGAGGGCGGAACTACAATGAGCAGTTCTTC	CASSPLGGRNYNEQFF
TRBV20-1	.	TRBD1	TRBJ2-4	TGCAGTGCCGGGACAGGGCTCAAAAACATTCAGTACTTC	CSAGTGLKNIQYF
TRBV5-5	many	.	TRBJ2-1	TGTGCCAGCAGCTTCACTGCGAGGAATGAGCAGTTCTTC	CASSFTARNEQFF
TRBV11-2	.	TRBD2	TRBJ2-1	TGTGCCAGCAGCTTAGTTGCCGGGACTAGCGGGGGCTCCTACAATGAGCAGTTCTTC	CASSLVAGTSGGSYNEQFF
TRBV12-3/TRBV12-4	.	.	TRBJ2-3	TGTGCCAGCAGTTTAGGACAGGTCGCGCAGTATTTT	CASSLGQVAQYF
TRBV4-2	.	.	TRBJ2-7	TGTGCCAGCAGCCCCGGGCCTAACTCCTACGAGCAGTACTTC	CASSPGPNSYEQYF
TRBV6-5	.	.	TRBJ1-2	TGTGCCAGCAGTTACTGGCAGAACTATGGCTACACCTTC	CASSYWQNYGYTF
TRBV27	.	.	TRBJ2-3	TGTGCCAGCAGTTCACCAGGTGAAACAGATACGCAGTATTTT	CASSSPGETDTQYF
TRBV2	many	.	TRBJ2-2	TGTGCCAGCAGTGGGGGCGCGGTCACCGGGGAGCTGTTTTTT	CASSGGAVTGELFF
TRBV7-3	many	.	TRBJ1-1	TGTGCCAGCAGCTTAACCCTCGGGGGTCGTGCTTTCTTT	CASSLTLGGRAFF
TRBV4-3	.	TRBD2	TRBJ2-7	TGCGCCAGCAGCCAAGGGGGCGGGGGGGGTGACGAGCAGTACTTC	CASSQGGGGGDEQYF
TRBV27	many	.	TRBJ2-2	TGTGCCAGCAGTTTGGAAGGGAGGCTTATCACCGGGGAGCTGTTTTTT	CASSLEGRLITGELFF
TRBV20-1	.	TRBD1	TRBJ2-6	TGCAGTGCTACAGGGGGTCCTGGGGCCAACGTCCTGACTTTC	CSATGGPGANVLTF
TRBV30	many	.	TRBJ1-4	TGTGCCTGGGGGAGGACAGAATATAATGAAAAACTGTTTTTT	CAWGRTEYNEKLFF
TRBV7-7	many	TRBD1	TRBJ2-1	TGTGCTAGCAGCTCCGACAGGGGTAATTACAATGAGCAGTTCTTC	CASSSDRGNYNEQFF
TRBV30	few	TRBD2	TRBJ2-7	TGTGCCTGGAGTCTAGCGGCTGAGCAGTACTTC	CAWSLAAEQYF
TRBV20-1	.	.	TRBJ1-2	TGCAGTGCTAGTATGGCAGCAGACTATGGCTACACCTTC	CSASMAADYGYTF
TRBV12-3/TRBV12-4	many	TRBD2	TRBJ2-3	TGTGCCAGCAGCCCCGGGGGGATCACAGATACGCAGTATTTT	CASSPGGITDTQYF
TRBV20-1	many	.	TRBJ1-5	TGCAGTGCTAGCCGACAGGCCCAGCCCCAGCATTTT	CSASRQAQPQHF
TRBV28	many	.	TRBJ1-3	TGTGCCAGTCCCCACTCCGGGAAAACTAGAAACACCATATATTTT	CASPHSGKTRNTIYF
TRBV9	.	TRBD1	TRBJ1-2	TGTGCCAGCAGCGTAGGACCTTTTGGACAGGGAACCTGGGCCTACACCTTC	CASSVGPFGQGTWAYTF
TRBV7-2	many	TRBD1	TRBJ1-1	TGTGCCAGCAGCGCACTGAACCGACAGGGTGAAGCTTTCTTT	CASSALNRQGEAFF
TRBV20-1	many	.	TRBJ1-3	TGCAGTGTCGCCTCAGGGTTCTCTGGAAACACCATATATTTT	CSVASGFSGNTIYF
TRBV7-2	.	.	TRBJ1-3	TGTGCCAGCAGCACGGGACCGATCTCTGGAAACACCATATATTTT	CASSTGPISGNTIYF
TRBV29-1	few	TRBD2	TRBJ2-1	TGCAGCGTTGACGTGGGCGGGAGGGGCAATGAGCAGTTCTTC	CSVDVGGRGNEQFF
TRBV20-1	many	.	TRBJ1-2	TGCAGTGCTAGAGGGACAGCAAACTATGGCTACACCTTC	CSARGTANYGYTF
TRBV28	few	TRBD2	TRBJ2-1	TGTGCCAGCAGTTTTTGGGCTAGCGGATACAATGAGCAGTTCTTC	CASSFWASGYNEQFF
TRBV7-9	many	.	TRBJ1-3	TGTGCCAGCAGCTTCGGCAGCTCTGGAAACACCATATATTTT	CASSFGSSGNTIYF
TRBV11-2	many	.	TRBJ2-2	TGTGCCAGCAGCCCGCAACTGGGGGACACCGGGGAGCTGTTTTTT	CASSPQLGDTGELFF